This record concerns one TCR beta chain sequence. It has no known antigen specificity. It has no much larger one-base neighbor in the sample; base qualities were not kept. The library was prepared using the immunoSEQ multiplex PCR assay. TCRdb limited this immuneACCESS table to in-frame rearrangements with V and J called. A share of clones is missing; checked studies link under half to unresolved V genes, and the rest is unexplained. The sample table shows just over 80,000 clones, and 90% to 98% are seen once. Jointly, the top ten make up about 0.33% of the sample. The sample originates from a study of technical replicates of blood from a few donors (dated by TCRdb to about 2017). CDR1 SGHAT and CDR2 FQNNGV are derived from the germline V gene. The CDR3 numbers 13 residues from cysteine through phenylalanine. The retained sequence is limited to the CDR3, 39 bases, with the frame set at the first base. Relative to germline, V is missing 5 bases and J is missing 3 bases, with 3 bases of the junction outside any gene match.

Sequenced: T cells isolated from PBMCs. Recombination joined TRBV11-2 with TRBJ2-7; 8 junctional bases match TRBD1. The clonotype originates from a human donor in good health. DNA sequence: TGTGCCAGCAGCATAGGACAGGGCTACGAGCAGTACTTC. This translates into CASSIGQGYEQYF. Beyond the CDR3, the reference TRBV11-2 and TRBJ2-7 genes provide the residues; the full variable domain reads: EAGVAQSPRYKIIEKRQSVAFWCNPISGHATLYWYQQILGQGPKLLIQFQNNGVVDDSQLPKDRFSAERLKGVDSTLKIQPAKLEDSAVYLCASSIGQGYEQYFGPGTRLTVT.